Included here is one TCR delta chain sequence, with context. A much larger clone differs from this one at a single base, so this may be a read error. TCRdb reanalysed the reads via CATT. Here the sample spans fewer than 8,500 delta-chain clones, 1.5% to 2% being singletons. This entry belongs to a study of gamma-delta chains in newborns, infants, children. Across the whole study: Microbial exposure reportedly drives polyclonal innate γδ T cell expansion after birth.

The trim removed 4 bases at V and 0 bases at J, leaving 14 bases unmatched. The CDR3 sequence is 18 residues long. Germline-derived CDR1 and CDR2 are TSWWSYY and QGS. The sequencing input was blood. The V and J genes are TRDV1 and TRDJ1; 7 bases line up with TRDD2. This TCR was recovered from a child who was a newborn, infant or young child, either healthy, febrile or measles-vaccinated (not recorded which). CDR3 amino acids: CALGGGIPTLPYTDKLIF. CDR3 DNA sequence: TGTGCTCTTGGGGGTGGCATTCCTACCCTTCCGTACACCGATAAACTCATCTTT.